This T cell receptor beta chain came from a study of T cell repertoires in cytomegalovirus infection. Study summary: The public TCR beta signatures pointed to both CMV infection and matching HLA type.

In this sample, this clonotype turned up many times. Its antigen is not known. Broader study findings: Summed frequency of shared TCR beta families picked out CMV carriers who also had the relevant HLA.

TCRdb independently ran MiXCR on the reads; one entry per CDR3 protein. The table has about 150,000 distinct CDR3 sequences, roughly a quarter seen once. This TCR was recovered from a human donor in good health (CMV status not recorded). Some clones in this sample may be carry-over from other donors' samples. The sequencing input was PBMCs.

CDR3 protein: CASSLSREKNQPQHF. CDR3 in DNA: TGTGCCAGCAGTTTGTCCAGGGAGAAGAATCAGCCCCAGCATTTT. The V gene is TRBV12-3 or TRBV12-4, the J gene TRBJ1-5; D might be TRBD1 (5 bases). Trimming took off 3 bases at V and 4 bases at J, with 13 bases between the two ends. CDR3 length: 15 residues.